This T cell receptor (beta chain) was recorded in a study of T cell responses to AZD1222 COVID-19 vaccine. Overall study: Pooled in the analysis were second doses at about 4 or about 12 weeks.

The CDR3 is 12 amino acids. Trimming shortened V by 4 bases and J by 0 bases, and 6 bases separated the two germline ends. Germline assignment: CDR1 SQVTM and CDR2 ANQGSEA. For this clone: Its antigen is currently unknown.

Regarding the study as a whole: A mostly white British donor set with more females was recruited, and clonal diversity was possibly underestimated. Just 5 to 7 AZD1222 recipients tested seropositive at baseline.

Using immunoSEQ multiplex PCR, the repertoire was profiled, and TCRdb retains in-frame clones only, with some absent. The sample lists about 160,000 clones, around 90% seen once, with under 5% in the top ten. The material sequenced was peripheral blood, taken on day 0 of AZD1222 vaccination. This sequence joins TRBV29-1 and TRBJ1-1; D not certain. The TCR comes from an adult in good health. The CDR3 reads CSVGRMNTEAFF. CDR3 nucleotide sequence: TGCAGCGTTGGGCGCATGAACACTGAAGCTTTCTTT.